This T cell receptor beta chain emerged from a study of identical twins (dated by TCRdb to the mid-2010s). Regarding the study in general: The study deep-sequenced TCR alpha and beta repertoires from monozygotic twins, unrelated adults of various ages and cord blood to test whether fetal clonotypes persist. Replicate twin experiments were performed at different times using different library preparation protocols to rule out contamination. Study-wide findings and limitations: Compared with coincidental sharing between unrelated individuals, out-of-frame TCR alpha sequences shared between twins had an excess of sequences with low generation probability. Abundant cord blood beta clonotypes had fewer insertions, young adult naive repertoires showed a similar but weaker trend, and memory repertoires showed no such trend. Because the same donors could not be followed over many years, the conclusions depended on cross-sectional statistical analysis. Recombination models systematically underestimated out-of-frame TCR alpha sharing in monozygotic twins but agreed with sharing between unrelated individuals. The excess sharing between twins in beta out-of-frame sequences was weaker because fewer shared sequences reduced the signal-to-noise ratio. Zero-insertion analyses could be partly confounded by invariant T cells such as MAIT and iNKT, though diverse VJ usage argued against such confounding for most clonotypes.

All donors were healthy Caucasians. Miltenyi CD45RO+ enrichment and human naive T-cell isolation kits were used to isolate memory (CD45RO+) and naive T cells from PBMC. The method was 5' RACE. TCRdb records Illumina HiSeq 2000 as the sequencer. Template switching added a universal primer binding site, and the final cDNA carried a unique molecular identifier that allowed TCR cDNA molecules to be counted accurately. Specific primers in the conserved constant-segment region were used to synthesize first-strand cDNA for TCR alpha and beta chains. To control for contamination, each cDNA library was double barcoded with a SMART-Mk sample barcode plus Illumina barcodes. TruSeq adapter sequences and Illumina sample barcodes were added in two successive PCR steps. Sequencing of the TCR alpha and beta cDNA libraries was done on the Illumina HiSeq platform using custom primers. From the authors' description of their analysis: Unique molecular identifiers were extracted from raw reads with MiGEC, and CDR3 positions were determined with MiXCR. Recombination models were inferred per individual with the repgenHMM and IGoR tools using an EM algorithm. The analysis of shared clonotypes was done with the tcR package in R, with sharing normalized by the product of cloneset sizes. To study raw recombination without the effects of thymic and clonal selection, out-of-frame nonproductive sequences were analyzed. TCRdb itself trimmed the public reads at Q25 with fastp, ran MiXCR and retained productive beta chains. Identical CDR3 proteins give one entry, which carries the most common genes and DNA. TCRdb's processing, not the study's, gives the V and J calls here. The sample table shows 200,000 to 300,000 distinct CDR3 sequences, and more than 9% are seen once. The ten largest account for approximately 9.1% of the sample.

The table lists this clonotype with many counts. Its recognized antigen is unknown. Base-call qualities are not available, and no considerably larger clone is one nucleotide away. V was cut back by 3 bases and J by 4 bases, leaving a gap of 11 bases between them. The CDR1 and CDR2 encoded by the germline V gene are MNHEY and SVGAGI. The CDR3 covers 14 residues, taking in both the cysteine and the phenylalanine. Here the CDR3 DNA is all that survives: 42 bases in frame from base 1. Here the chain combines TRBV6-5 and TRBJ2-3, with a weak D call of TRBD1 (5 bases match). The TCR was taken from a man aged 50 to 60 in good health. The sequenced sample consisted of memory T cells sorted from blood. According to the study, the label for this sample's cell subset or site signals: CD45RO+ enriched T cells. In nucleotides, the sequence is TGTGCCAGCAGTTATGCAGGGTCGGCAGATACGCAGTATTTT. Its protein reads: CASSYAGSADTQYF.